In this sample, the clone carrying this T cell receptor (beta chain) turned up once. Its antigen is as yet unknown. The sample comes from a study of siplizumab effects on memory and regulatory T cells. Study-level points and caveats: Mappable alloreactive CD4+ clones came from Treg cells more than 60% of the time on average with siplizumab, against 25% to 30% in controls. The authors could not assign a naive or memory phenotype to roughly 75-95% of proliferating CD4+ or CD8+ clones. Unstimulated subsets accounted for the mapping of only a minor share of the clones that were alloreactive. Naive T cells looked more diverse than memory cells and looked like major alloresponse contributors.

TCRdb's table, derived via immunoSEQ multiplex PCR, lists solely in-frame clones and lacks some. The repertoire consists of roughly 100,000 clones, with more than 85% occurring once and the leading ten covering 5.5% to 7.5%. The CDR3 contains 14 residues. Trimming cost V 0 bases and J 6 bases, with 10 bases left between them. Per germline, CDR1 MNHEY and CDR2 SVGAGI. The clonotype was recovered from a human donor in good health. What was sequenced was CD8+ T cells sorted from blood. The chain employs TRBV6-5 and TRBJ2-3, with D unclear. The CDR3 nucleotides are TGTGCCAGCAGTTACTCGCCGGGTTTCGATACGCAGTATTTT. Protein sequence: CASSYSPGFDTQYF.